This T cell receptor (beta chain) emerged from a study of blood T cell repertoires in COVID-19. Study overall: T cells, B-cell-depleted T cells, or PBMCs provided the cDNA or gDNA that served as material.

Clones were read by immunoSEQ multiplex PCR, and TCRdb kept only the in-frame ones, dropping some. Among around 46,000 clones listed, 80% to 90% were seen once. Per the germline V gene, CDR1 is SGHRS and CDR2 is YFSETQ. The CDR3 contains 13 residues. Trimming removed 1 base from V and 4 bases from J, with 6 bases in between. The sample taken for sequencing was peripheral blood. The receptor was derived from a woman at least 80 years old with COVID-19, enrolled during active disease. The gene calls are TRBV5-1 and TRBJ1-5, with D uncertain. DNA of the CDR3: TGCGCCAGCAGCTTGTCCGGGAATCAGCCCCAGCATTTT. This encodes CASSLSGNQPQHF.